Following are 23 T cell receptor beta chains from one sample sequenced in a study of OX40 agonist ivuxolimab in advanced cancers. The assay was immunoSEQ multiplex PCR, and TCRdb's table has in-frame clones only and misses some. The data show tens of thousands of clones, around 85% seen once. Here the sequenced sample was CD4+ or CD8+ T cells sorted from blood, taken in a trial of the OX40 agonist ivuxolimab. The receptors originated from an adult with an advanced solid tumor such as melanoma, head and neck, liver or kidney cancer.

The chain combines TRBV5-1 with TRBJ2-7; no clear D. CDR1 and CDR2 (germline): SGHRS, YFSETQ. The length of the CDR3 is 14 residues. Trimming stripped 0 bases from V and 2 bases from J, with 9 bases between. The CDR3: CASSLGPQAYEQYF. The CDR3 DNA reads TGCGCCAGCAGCTTGGGCCCCCAAGCCTACGAGCAGTACTTC.

This rearrangement joins TRBV28 to TRBJ1-2, with 7 bases matching TRBD1. V trimming: 8 bases; J trimming: 6 bases; junction bases outside the gene matches: 12. The CDR3 sequence is 14 residues long. The germline V gene has CDR1 MDHEN and CDR2 SYDVKM. DNA for the CDR3: TGTGCCAGCGGACAGGTCAACGAGGGGGATGGCTACACCTTC. Translated: CASGQVNEGDGYTF.

The J gene is TRBJ2-5, the V gene TRBV7-9; a weak D match, TRBD1 (6 bases). TRBJ2-7 matches the DNA end more closely, so the J call is doubtful. The CDR3 runs 13 residues. Looked up from germline, CDR1 is SEHNR and CDR2 is FQNEAQ (reference sequence). The CDR3 loop is CASSEKTGYEQYF. The CDR3 DNA follows: TGTGCCAGCAGCGAGAAGACAGGATACGAGCAGTACTTC.

V and J are TRBV11-2 and TRBJ2-7; maybe TRBD2 (5 bases). The CDR3 is made up of 15 amino acids. Germline loops: CDR1 SGHAT, CDR2 FQNNGV. V dropped 2 bases and J dropped 3 bases, with 14 bases sitting between them. The DNA of the CDR3 is TGTGCCAGCAGCTTAATCGGGGTGCTGAACTACGAGCAGTACTTC. Its translation: CASSLIGVLNYEQYF.

The rearrangement links TRBV27 to TRBJ2-7; the match to TRBD2 covers 7 bases. V gave up 6 bases and J gave up 4 bases; unmatched junction bases: 6. The CDR3 spans 13 residues. Germline CDR1 MNHEY, CDR2 SMNVEV (reference sequence). The CDR3 DNA is TGTGCCAGCAGCACCCCCGGGGGGTACGAGCAGTACTTC. This sequence encodes CASSTPGGYEQYF.

The V gene is TRBV19, the J gene TRBJ2-1, with TRBD2 matching 13 bases. CDR3 size: 18 residues. The V and J ends lost 5 bases and 1 base, in that order; junction bases with no gene match: 8. Germline V gene sequence: CDR1 LNHDA, CDR2 SQIVND (reference sequence). CDR3 sequence: CASSLWTSGSKSYNEQFF. The CDR3 coding sequence is TGTGCCAGTAGTCTATGGACTAGCGGGAGTAAATCCTACAATGAGCAGTTCTTC.

In its sample, this clone was seen a few times. The gene calls are TRBV2 and TRBJ2-7; D might be TRBD2 (6 bases). CDR1 and CDR2 from the germline V gene are SNHLY and FYNNEI. V was shortened by 6 bases and J by 4 bases, with 10 bases between the two germline ends. The CDR3 is made up of 12 amino acids. Here the CDR3 reads CASSLASYEQYF. CDR3 coding DNA: TGTGCCAGCAGCCTAGCGAGTTACGAGCAGTACTTC.

This chain's CDR3 is CASSPREGGQQFF. The CDR3 coding sequence is TGTGCCAGCAGTCCCCGTGAGGGGGGCCAGCAGTTCTTC. J is TRBJ2-1 and V is TRBV28; D is tentatively TRBD1 or TRBD2 (6 bases each). The CDR3 spans 13 residues. Germline V lookup: CDR1 MDHEN, CDR2 SYDVKM. Deletions cut 5 bases from V and 11 bases from J, with 16 bases between.

The V and J genes are TRBV28 and TRBJ2-2; tentatively, D is TRBD1 (6 bases). The V end lost 2 bases, the J end lost 3 bases, and 13 bases lay between the germline ends. CDR1 is MDHEN and CDR2 is SYDVKM in the germline V gene. The CDR3 is 16 amino acids. DNA of the CDR3: TGTGCCAGCAGTTTAACTAGGACAGCCTACACCGGGGAGCTGTTTTTT. As protein: CASSLTRTAYTGELFF.

This rearrangement joins TRBV9 to TRBJ2-7, with 10 nucleotides matching TRBD2. Germline CDR1 and CDR2: SGDLS and YYNGEE. This CDR3 spans 15 amino acids. V shed 0 bases, J shed 4 bases, and the junction held 4 bases outside the gene matches. CDR3 in amino acids: CASSVGSGRVYEQYF. DNA of the CDR3: TGTGCCAGCAGCGTAGGGAGCGGGAGGGTTTACGAGCAGTACTTC.

The chain carries TRBV19 and TRBJ1-4, with TRBD1 matching 7 bases. The J segment lost 2 bases and the V segment lost 5 bases, leaving 2 bases of the junction unmatched. Looked up from germline, CDR1 is LNHDA and CDR2 is SQIVND (reference sequence). This CDR3 is built from 14 residues. The CDR3 is CASSLQGTNEKLFF. The CDR3 DNA reads as TGTGCCAGTAGTTTACAGGGGACTAATGAAAAACTGTTTTTT.

V gene TRBV5-6 combines with J gene TRBJ2-7; TRBD2 might be the D (6 bases). The CDR3 spans 16 residues. From germline, CDR1 is SGHDT and CDR2 YYEEEE. Deletions cut 4 bases from V and 4 bases from J, with 21 bases between. The CDR3: CASSPFPGSSSYEQYF. CDR3 sequence (DNA): TGTGCCAGCAGCCCCTTCCCCGGGAGCTCTAGTTACGAGCAGTACTTC.

This chain joins TRBV27 and TRBJ2-1; D is unresolved. The length of the CDR3 is 16 residues. Germline V gives CDR1 MNHEY, CDR2 SMNVEV (reference sequence). Trimming cost V 0 bases and J 0 bases, with 9 bases left between them. CDR3 sequence (DNA): TGTGCCAGCAGTTTATCGGCCCGAAGCTCCTACAATGAGCAGTTCTTC. It is translated as CASSLSARSSYNEQFF.

This chain joins TRBV6-5 and TRBJ2-3; the D gene is possibly TRBD1 (6 bases). V was pared by 0 bases and J by 3 bases, with 7 bases between. In germline, CDR1 is MNHEY, CDR2 SVGAGI. There are 14 residues in the CDR3. The DNA for the CDR3 is TGTGCCAGCAGTTACTCAAGGGGGACAGATACGCAGTATTTT. This codes for CASSYSRGTDTQYF.

This chain uses TRBV7-2 with TRBJ1-4; D ambiguous. V was clipped by 5 bases and J by 8 bases, with 12 bases between them. The CDR3 sequence is 13 residues long. The germline CDR1 and CDR2 sequences are SGHTA and FQGNSA. The CDR3 loop is CASSPPFGEKLFF. In DNA, the CDR3 is TGTGCCAGCAGCCCCCCCTTTGGCGAAAAACTGTTTTTT. The complete variable domain, with remaining parts taken from reference TRBV7-2 and TRBJ1-4, reads GAGVSQSPSNKVTEKGKDVELRCDPISGHTALYWYRQSLGQGLEFLIYFQGNSAPDKSGLPSDRFSAERTGGSVSTLTIQRTQQEDSAVYLCASSPPFGEKLFFGSGTQLSVL.

This clone was seen more than once but under ten times. The chain uses TRBV6-1 and TRBJ2-7, with 8 positions matching TRBD2. The J segment lost 3 bases and the V segment lost 6 bases, leaving 4 bases of the junction unmatched. From germline, CDR1 is MNHNS and CDR2 SASEGT. This CDR3 has 13 residues. The CDR3 is CASSPREDYEQYF. CDR3 in DNA: TGTGCCAGCAGCCCGCGGGAGGACTACGAGCAGTACTTC.

This clone came up a few times. The chain couples TRBV30 to TRBJ1-2; D ambiguous. The germline V and J ends were trimmed by 2 bases and 7 bases, with 11 bases remaining between them. The CDR3 length is 12 residues. Germline assignment: CDR1 GTSNPN and CDR2 SVGIG (reference sequence). The CDR3 DNA reads TGTGCCTGGAGTACGGGGTTTAGTGGCTACACCTTC. Residues: CAWSTGFSGYTF.

The J gene is TRBJ2-3, the V gene TRBV6-1; tentatively, D is TRBD2 (6 bases). V was clipped by 8 bases and J by 4 bases, with 13 bases between them. Germline-derived CDR1 and CDR2 are MNHNS and SASEGT. The CDR3 has 13 residues. This chain's CDR3 is CASDRGNPDTQYF. DNA for the CDR3: TGTGCCAGCGATCGCGGGAATCCAGATACGCAGTATTTT.

V usage is TRBV2 and J usage is TRBJ2-6; 11 positions match TRBD1. This CDR3 contains 19 residues. From germline, CDR1 is SNHLY and CDR2 FYNNEI. Trimming cost V 8 bases and J 0 bases; bases outside gene matches: 12. The CDR3 is CASRERWTGGNSGANVLTF. DNA for the CDR3: TGTGCCAGCCGAGAACGCTGGACAGGGGGCAACTCTGGGGCCAACGTCCTGACTTTC.

The chain uses TRBV18 and TRBJ2-7; D is possibly TRBD2 (7 bases). The V end was cut by 0 bases, the J end by 4 bases, with 13 bases between. The CDR3 sequence is 15 residues long. The germline CDR1 and CDR2 sequences are KGHSH and LQKENI. The CDR3 region is CASSPPGRGTYEQYF. CDR3 coding DNA: TGTGCCAGCTCACCACCAGGGAGGGGGACGTACGAGCAGTACTTC.

The chain links TRBV28 to TRBJ2-1; maybe TRBD1 (6 bases). V was trimmed by 4 bases and J by 2 bases, leaving 12 bases between them. The length of the CDR3 is 15 residues. Germline V lookup: CDR1 MDHEN, CDR2 SYDVKM. The CDR3 sequence is CASSWMGAPYNEQFF. The DNA of the CDR3 is TGTGCCAGCAGTTGGATGGGGGCTCCCTACAATGAGCAGTTCTTC.

CDR3 region: CASSPDSSWSGANVLTF. The CDR3 nucleotides read TGTGCCAGCAGCCCTGACTCGAGCTGGTCTGGGGCCAACGTCCTGACTTTC. The chain recombines TRBV11-3 with TRBJ2-6; no clear D gene. Germline CDR1 reads SGHNT; CDR2 reads YENEEA. V shed 5 bases and J shed 1 base, with 15 bases lying between them. The CDR3 has 17 residues.

By its share, this clone is medium-sized. V gene TRBV9 combines with J gene TRBJ2-2; D perhaps matches TRBD1 (5 bases). The CDR3 extends over 16 amino acids. V shed 2 bases and J shed 0 bases, with 11 bases lying between them. Germline values: CDR1 SGDLS, CDR2 YYNGEE. The CDR3 DNA reads TGTGCCAGCAGCGTCTTCCGGACACCGAACACCGGGGAGCTGTTTTTT. Protein product: CASSVFRTPNTGELFF.